This T cell receptor beta chain was sequenced during a study of T cell changes during pregnancy in multiple sclerosis. Clones were sequenced by immunoSEQ multiplex PCR, and TCRdb holds only the in-frame ones, with some missing. This sample has about 39,000 clones, with approximately 91% found just once. Losses at the gene ends were 5 bases for V and 3 bases for J; bases not matched to a gene: 5. Germline V gene data show CDR1 as MRHNA and CDR2 as SNTAGT. CDR3 length: 15 residues. This clone has only a few counts. This receptor was identified in a female donor with multiple sclerosis, enrolled in a pregnancy study. This material consisted of CD8+ T cells from peripheral blood mononuclear cells, taken in the first trimester of pregnancy. The genes are TRBV6-4 and TRBJ2-3; 10 bases line up with TRBD2. CDR3 in amino acids: CASSTGTSETDTQYF. CDR3 in DNA: TGTGCCAGCAGTACCGGGACTAGCGAGACAGATACGCAGTATTTT.